Listed here are 29 T cell receptor beta chains from one sample, sequenced in a study of CD8 T cells in Susac syndrome. Random hexamers were used to reverse transcribe an amount of 0.5 to 1 ug RNA. TCRdb processed the immunoSEQ multiplex PCR reads anew with MiXCR; each CDR3 protein has one entry. The sample lists 150,000 to 200,000 distinct CDR3 sequences, just under 95% occurring once. The sequenced sample was CD4+ T cells from PBMCs. The source of these receptors is a human donor in good health.

The chain employs TRBV30 and TRBJ2-1; D is possibly TRBD2 (6 bases). Per germline, CDR1 GTSNPN and CDR2 SVGIG (reference sequence). The CDR3 consists of 11 residues. Between the trimmed V and J ends, which lost 5 bases and 8 bases, there was a span of 10 bases. CDR3 protein: CAWGTLDEQFF. The CDR3 DNA reads TGTGCCTGGGGGACTTTGGATGAGCAGTTCTTC.

The chain carries TRBV20-1 and TRBJ1-5; 9 nucleotides match TRBD1. J gave up 4 bases and V 5 bases, and 6 bases lay outside the gene matches. In germline, CDR1 is DFQATT, CDR2 SNEGSKA (reference sequence). This CDR3 comprises 14 residues. CDR3 bases: TGCAGTGCTGCTGACAGGGGGGGTAATCAGCCCCAGCATTTT. Protein product: CSAADRGGNQPQHF.

The rearrangement uses TRBV11-2 and TRBJ2-1, with 11 bases lining up with TRBD2. This CDR3 is built from 15 residues. V shed 5 bases, J shed 5 bases, and the junction held 5 bases outside the gene matches. Per germline, CDR1 SGHAT and CDR2 FQNNGV. The CDR3 DNA reads TGTGCCAGCAGCATTACTAGCGGGAGAGACAATGAGCAGTTCTTC. Translating gives CASSITSGRDNEQFF.

The rearrangement joins TRBV7-9 to TRBJ2-1; tentatively, D is TRBD1 or TRBD2 (6 bases each). The length of the CDR3 is 15 residues. Looked up from germline, CDR1 is SEHNR and CDR2 is FQNEAQ (reference sequence). V lost 5 bases to trimming and J lost 6 bases, with 17 bases between them. The chain's CDR3 is CASSRIGGGGNEQFF. CDR3 in DNA: TGTGCCAGCAGCCGGATCGGAGGGGGAGGCAATGAGCAGTTCTTC.

Only one count was recorded for this clonotype. The chain links TRBV5-1 to TRBJ2-5, with D hard to call. There are 13 residues in the CDR3. CDR1 is SGHRS and CDR2 is YFSETQ in the germline V gene. The V and J ends lost 0 bases and 3 bases respectively, with 6 bases between them. This chain's CDR3 is CASSLGSEETQYF. CDR3 coding DNA: TGCGCCAGCAGCTTGGGATCGGAAGAGACCCAGTACTTC.

The rearrangement uses TRBV7-9 and TRBJ2-4, with 9 bases aligning to TRBD2. The CDR3 extends over 13 amino acids. Germline V lookup: CDR1 SEHNR, CDR2 FQNEAQ (reference sequence). After removal of 4 bases from V and 14 bases from J, the junction contained 9 bases not matched to a gene. CDR3 region: CASSSAGGGAEYF. In nucleotides, the CDR3 is TGTGCCAGCAGCTCCGCGGGAGGGGGCGCAGAGTACTTC.

This clonotype was seen once. CDR3 region: CASSPSMGDSGANVLTF. CDR3 in DNA: TGTGCCAGCTCACCTAGCATGGGAGACTCTGGGGCCAACGTCCTGACTTTC. The chain carries TRBV18 and TRBJ2-6, with D perhaps TRBD2 (5 bases). The CDR3 sequence is 17 residues long. V was clipped by 3 bases and J by 0 bases, with 12 bases between them. Germline CDR1 is KGHSH and CDR2 is LQKENI. The whole variable domain, filled in from reference TRBV18 and TRBJ2-6, reads NAGVMQNPRHLVRRRGQEARLRCSPMKGHSHVYWYRQLPEEGLKFMVYLQKENIIDESGMPKERFSAEFPKEGPSILRIQQVVRGDSAAYFCASSPSMGDSGANVLTFGAGSRLTVL.

The V and J genes are TRBV29-1 and TRBJ1-2; TRBD1 agrees at 10 bases. CDR1 is SQVTM and CDR2 is ANQGSEA in the germline V gene. After removal of 1 base from V and 8 bases from J, the junction contained 1 base not matched to a gene. The CDR3 runs 12 residues. In DNA, the CDR3 is TGCAGCGTTGAAGGACAGGGGGCAGGCTACACCTTC. Its protein is CSVEGQGAGYTF. Filled out from reference TRBV29-1 and TRBJ1-2, the complete variable domain reads SAVISQKPSRDICQRGTSLTIQCQVDSQVTMMFWYRQQPGQSLTLIATANQGSEATYESGFVIDKFPISRPNLTFSTLTVSNMSPEDSSIYLCSVEGQGAGYTFGSGTRLTVV.

The V gene is TRBV4-3, the J gene TRBJ1-4; unclear D gene. In germline, CDR1 is LGHNA, CDR2 YSLEER. V was trimmed by 0 bases and J by 2 bases, leaving 13 bases between them. This CDR3 contains 17 residues. CDR3 residues: CASSQEPLGVTNEKLFF. The CDR3 DNA reads TGCGCCAGCAGCCAAGAGCCCCTCGGAGTTACTAATGAAAAACTGTTTTTT.

This chain connects TRBV29-1 to TRBJ2-5; tentatively, D is TRBD2 (5 bases). CDR3 length: 13 amino acids. V lost 4 bases and J lost 1, with 10 bases in between. Per the germline V gene, CDR1 is SQVTM and CDR2 is ANQGSEA. The CDR3 here is CSVALGGQETQYF. DNA of the CDR3: TGCAGCGTTGCTCTCGGAGGCCAAGAGACCCAGTACTTC.

The V call is TRBV27, the J call TRBJ1-5, with no clear D. The CDR3 totals 14 residues. Trimming cost V 2 bases and J 4 bases, with 9 bases left between them. Germline lookup yields CDR1 MNHEY and CDR2 SMNVEV (reference sequence). The CDR3 spells CASSLRNTNQPQHF. The CDR3 DNA follows: TGTGCCAGCAGTTTACGCAATACAAATCAGCCCCAGCATTTT.

The chain carries TRBV29-1 and TRBJ1-2, with TRBD1 identical over 7 bases. Per the germline V gene, CDR1 is SQVTM and CDR2 is ANQGSEA. Trimming at V came to 6 bases and at J to 5 bases, leaving 12 bases not matched to a gene. The CDR3 runs 14 residues. The CDR3 loop reads CSVDRDSHIYGYTF. The DNA for the CDR3 is TGCAGCGTCGACCGGGACAGCCATATTTATGGCTACACCTTC.

In its sample, this clonotype was seen once. This rearrangement joins TRBV28 to TRBJ2-1; D remains unclear. Looked up from germline, CDR1 is MDHEN and CDR2 is SYDVKM. The CDR3 totals 11 residues. The V end lost 6 bases, the J end lost 8 bases, and 8 bases lay between the germline ends. The CDR3 DNA follows: TGTGCCAGCAGATCTGGGCATGAGCAGTTCTTC. Its protein is CASRSGHEQFF.

Comment on this clonotype: A read error may produce the germline difference seen at one junction end. The chain joins TRBV5-6 to TRBJ2-1, with D tentatively TRBD1 or TRBD2 (5 bases each). This CDR3 region has 12 residues. The germline gives CDR1 SGHDT, CDR2 YYEEEE. DNA for the CDR3: TGTGCCAGCAGCCGGGGCCTCCTCCGTATGGTCTTC. Translating it yields CASSRGLLRMVF. The whole variable domain, remainder taken from reference TRBV5-6 and TRBJ2-1, is DAGVTQSPTHLIKTRGQQVTLRCSPKSGHDTVSWYQQALGQGPQFIFQYYEEEERQRGNFPDRFSGHQFPNYSSELNVNALLLGDSALYLCASSRGLLRMVFGPGTRLTVL.

This clonotype showed up just once. The chain carries TRBV29-1 and TRBJ2-2; D is ambiguous. There are 13 residues in the CDR3. Germline CDR1 reads SQVTM; CDR2 reads ANQGSEA. V lost 4 bases, J lost 7 bases, and 13 bases lay in between. The chain's CDR3 is CSVGGPNGGELFF. The DNA of the CDR3 is TGCAGCGTTGGTGGGCCTAACGGCGGGGAGCTGTTTTTT.

The rearrangement links TRBV7-9 to TRBJ1-2; D may be TRBD1 (5 bases). V dropped 3 bases and J dropped 6 bases, with 11 bases sitting between them. CDR3 size: 13 residues. The germline gives CDR1 SEHNR, CDR2 FQNEAQ (reference sequence). CDR3 in amino acids: CASSFQPGDGYTF. CDR3 coding DNA: TGTGCCAGCAGCTTCCAACCGGGGGATGGCTACACCTTC.

This chain uses TRBV9 with TRBJ2-1; D not certain. This CDR3 comprises 15 residues. Germline lookup yields CDR1 SGDLS and CDR2 YYNGEE. Trimming pared 1 base from V and 4 bases from J, leaving 12 bases between. CDR3 loop: CASSVRAFDYNEQFF. The CDR3 bases are TGTGCCAGCAGCGTAAGGGCCTTCGATTACAATGAGCAGTTCTTC.

This chain links TRBV29-1 with TRBJ2-1; 12 nucleotides line up with TRBD1. This CDR3 is 13 amino acids long. V was pared by 8 bases and J by 8 bases, with 7 bases of the junction left unmatched. CDR1 is SQVTM and CDR2 is ANQGSEA in the germline V gene. DNA for the CDR3: TGCAGCACCCTGGGACAGGGGGCATATGAGCAGTTCTTC. Its translation is CSTLGQGAYEQFF.

The sample holds one count of this clonotype. V gene TRBV6-2 or TRBV6-3 combines with J gene TRBJ1-2; D is undetermined. From germline, CDR1 is MNHEY and CDR2 SVGEGT. The V and J ends lost 5 bases and 4 bases respectively, with 8 bases between them. The CDR3 sequence is 12 residues long. CDR3 amino acids: CASSPAVYGYTF. CDR3 sequence (DNA): TGTGCCAGCAGTCCAGCGGTCTATGGCTACACCTTC.

The chain carries TRBV6-5 and TRBJ2-1; 14 nucleotides line up with TRBD2. Trimming removed 7 bases from V and 9 bases from J; junction bases left unmatched: 5. Per germline, CDR1 MNHEY and CDR2 SVGAGI. The CDR3 spans 14 residues. CDR3 nucleotide sequence: TGTGCCAGCAAAGGACTAGCGGGAGGTCCTGAGCAGTTCTTC. This translates into CASKGLAGGPEQFF.

V is TRBV20-1 and J is TRBJ2-1, with 11 bases that match TRBD2. V was clipped by 8 bases and J by 0 bases; unmatched bases: 15. CDR3 length: 18 amino acids. Germline values: CDR1 DFQATT, CDR2 SNEGSKA (reference sequence). The CDR3 DNA reads as TGCAGTTCTCCCGGGACTAGCGGCCGAACAGCCTCCTACAATGAGCAGTTCTTC. This sequence encodes CSSPGTSGRTASYNEQFF.

This chain joins TRBV7-9 and TRBJ2-5, with unresolved D. The CDR3 covers 14 residues. Germline-derived CDR1 and CDR2 are SEHNR and FQNEAQ (reference sequence). Between the trimmed V and J ends, which lost 3 bases and 1 base, there was a span of 9 bases. The CDR3 sequence is CASSFAGVQETQYF. CDR3 coding DNA: TGTGCCAGCAGCTTCGCTGGGGTCCAAGAGACCCAGTACTTC. The entire variable domain, with the rest obtained from reference TRBV7-9 and TRBJ2-5, is as follows: DTGVSQNPRHKITKRGQNVTFRCDPISEHNRLYWYRQTLGQGPEFLTYFQNEAQLEKSRLLSDRFSAERPKGSFSTLEIQRTEQGDSAMYLCASSFAGVQETQYFGPGTRLLVL.

The V gene is TRBV20-1, the J gene TRBJ1-5, with TRBD1 as a possible D gene (6 bases). V lost 5 bases to trimming and J lost 3 bases, with 14 bases between them. This CDR3 comprises 14 residues. CDR1 and CDR2 (germline): DFQATT, SNEGSKA (reference sequence). CDR3 protein: CSAAQGHYNQPQHF. CDR3 in DNA: TGCAGTGCTGCACAGGGTCACTACAATCAGCCCCAGCATTTT.

The chain combines TRBV20-1 with TRBJ2-1; TRBD2 matches 7 bases. Germline loops: CDR1 DFQATT, CDR2 SNEGSKA (reference sequence). Trimming at V came to 6 bases and at J to 1 base, leaving 9 bases not matched to a gene. The CDR3 contains 15 residues. This chain's CDR3 is CSALPGAGSYNEQFF. In nucleotides, the CDR3 is TGCAGTGCCCTTCCGGGAGCGGGATCCTACAATGAGCAGTTCTTC.

This clonotype showed up just once. This chain uses TRBV30 with TRBJ2-1, with D perhaps matching TRBD1 or TRBD2 (6 bases each). Germline CDR1 GTSNPN, CDR2 SVGIG (reference sequence). This CDR3 has 13 residues. Between the trimmed V and J ends, which lost 3 bases and 10 bases, there was a span of 16 bases. CDR3 sequence (DNA): TGTGCCTGGAGAGGGGGGTTGGCTCGGGAGCAGTTCTTC. Its protein product is CAWRGGLAREQFF.

Only a few counts were recorded for this clonotype. The chain employs TRBV15 and TRBJ1-4, with a weak D call TRBD1 (5 bases). Germline V gene sequence: CDR1 LNHNV, CDR2 YYDKDF (reference sequence). The CDR3 spans 13 residues. V was clipped by 9 bases and J by 5 bases, with 13 bases between them. CDR3: CATKKGLNEKLFF. The CDR3, as DNA: TGTGCCACTAAAAAGGGGCTAAATGAAAAACTGTTTTTT.

V usage is TRBV5-1 and J usage is TRBJ1-1; tentatively, D is TRBD1 (5 bases). This CDR3 has 17 amino acids. Trimming stripped 3 bases from V and 0 bases from J, with 18 bases between. The V gene's germline CDR1 is SGHRS and CDR2 YFSETQ. CDR3 sequence: CASSYLGAGMMNTEAFF. Here the CDR3 DNA reads TGCGCCAGCAGCTACCTAGGGGCAGGCATGATGAACACTGAAGCTTTCTTT. Drawing the rest from reference TRBV5-1 and TRBJ1-1, the complete variable domain is KAGVTQTPRYLIKTRGQQVTLSCSPISGHRSVSWYQQTPGQGLQFLFEYFSETQRNKGNFPGRFSGRQFSNSRSEMNVSTLELGDSALYLCASSYLGAGMMNTEAFFGQGTRLTVV.

This rearrangement joins TRBV3-1 to TRBJ2-5; D not certain. The length of the CDR3 is 14 residues. Trimming stripped 4 bases from V and 5 bases from J, with 14 bases between. The germline gives CDR1 LGHDT, CDR2 YNNKEL (reference sequence). The CDR3: CASSLRLGWETQYF. CDR3 bases: TGTGCCAGCAGCCTACGATTGGGCTGGGAGACCCAGTACTTC.

V is TRBV3-1 and J is TRBJ2-1, with TRBD2 as a possible D gene (5 bases). Trimming left V 0 bases short and J 3 bases short, with 12 bases between. This CDR3 is built from 16 residues. In germline, CDR1 is LGHDT, CDR2 YNNKEL (reference sequence). The chain's CDR3 is CASSQDGEGGYNEQFF. In nucleotides, the CDR3 is TGTGCCAGCAGCCAAGATGGGGAAGGAGGCTACAATGAGCAGTTCTTC.